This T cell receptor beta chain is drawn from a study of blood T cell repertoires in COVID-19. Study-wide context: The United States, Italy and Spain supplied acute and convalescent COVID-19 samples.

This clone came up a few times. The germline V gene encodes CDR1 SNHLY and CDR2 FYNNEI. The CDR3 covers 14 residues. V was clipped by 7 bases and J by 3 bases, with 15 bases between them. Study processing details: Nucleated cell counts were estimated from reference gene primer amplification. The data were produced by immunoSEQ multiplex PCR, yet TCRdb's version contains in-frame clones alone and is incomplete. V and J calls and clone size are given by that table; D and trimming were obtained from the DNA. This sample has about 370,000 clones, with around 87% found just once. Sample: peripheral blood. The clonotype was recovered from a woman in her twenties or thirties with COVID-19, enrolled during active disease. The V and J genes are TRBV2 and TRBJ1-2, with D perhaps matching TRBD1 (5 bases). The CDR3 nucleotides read TGTGCCAGCATCCTGCAGGGTCCCTACTATGGCTACACCTTC. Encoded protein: CASILQGPYYGYTF.